Included here is one TCR beta chain sequence, with context. What it binds is unknown. The sample is drawn from a study of T cells in tuberculosis. At the level of the study: Sequenced TCRs come from CD1B-GMM tetramer-binding T cells. Blood was taken before or within 7 days of anti-tuberculosis therapy.

The V gene lost 6 bases and the J gene lost 0 bases, with 11 bases spanning the gap. CDR1 and CDR2 (germline): SNHLY, FYNNEI. This CDR3 comprises 15 residues. This table comes from immunoSEQ multiplex PCR, and its TCRdb copy is limited to in-frame clones, with some not included. The sample consists of 40,000 or so clones, approximately 94% of them appearing once. This sample's time point: new active TB diagnosis, blood taken before or within 7 days of starting treatment. HIV-seronegative South African adults aged 18 years or older had newly diagnosed active tuberculosis. Whole-study results and caveats: Cases with active tuberculosis were adults, while controls were adolescents.

This chain links TRBV2 with TRBJ1-4; D remains unclear. This TCR derives from an adult with tuberculosis. Sequenced material: PBMCs, taken at tuberculosis diagnosis. CDR3 residues: CASSPHRATNEKLFF. CDR3 nucleotides: TGTGCCAGCAGCCCCCACAGAGCAACTAATGAAAAACTGTTTTTT.